These 25 T cell receptor beta chains were all obtained from the same sample, sequenced in a study of Tregs in tolerant kidney transplant recipients (dated by TCRdb to the late 2010s). The protocol used for the library was the immunoSEQ multiplex PCR assay. Not all clones reach the TCRdb copy of this immuneACCESS table, which keeps in-frame sequences only. Checked studies attribute under half of the gap to unresolved V genes and leave the rest unexplained. The table held for this sample gives around 32,000 clones. The ten largest clones capture 1.8% of the sample. Transplants used related donors with nonmyeloablative bone marrow transplantation; mixed chimerism was transient in the human trials. The starting material was CD4+ T cells from blood (PBMCs), obtained 24 months after the transplant. Receptors were obtained from a human patient who received a combined kidney and bone marrow transplant. After a transplant, some T cells may be of graft donor origin.

To note about this clone: The sequence runs out 3 residues before the end of the CDR3; the remainder is reconstructed from the germline J gene. The chain couples TRBV20-1 to TRBJ2-5, with 7 positions matching TRBD1. Trimming at V came to 3 bases and at J to 4 bases, leaving 8 bases not matched to a gene. This CDR3 comprises 14 residues. Germline V CDR1 and CDR2: DFQATT, SNEGSKA (reference sequence). The sequenced part of the CDR3 DNA is TGCAGTGCTAGCGGAGACAGGGTCCGAGAGACC. It translates to CSASGDRVRET. The whole CDR3 protein reads CSASGDRVRETQYF.

Concerning this clone: The CDR3 goes on 3 residues after the read ends, and that part is filled in from the germline J gene. V gene TRBV12-3 or TRBV12-4 combines with J gene TRBJ1-2; a weak D match, TRBD1 (6 bases). The CDR3 has 12 amino acids. The sequenced part of the CDR3 DNA is TGTGCCAGCAGCAAGGACAGTCGGGGC. Its protein product is CASSKDSRG. The full CDR3 protein is CASSKDSRGYTF.

As concerns this clone: The DNA ends 3 residues before the CDR3 does, and the rest of the CDR3 is filled in from the germline J gene. The chain recombines TRBV7-9 with TRBJ1-4; D is unclear. Trimming removed 5 bases at V and 7 bases at J, with 14 bases between. The CDR3 loop spans 14 amino acids. Germline V lookup: CDR1 SEHNR, CDR2 FQNEAQ (reference sequence). CDR3 DNA (partial): TGTGCCAGCAGCCCCGTGGCCAGCGGTGAAAAA. Encoded protein: CASSPVASGEK. From start to end, the CDR3 is CASSPVASGEKLFF.

With respect to this clone: The read ends 3 residues before the CDR3 terminus; that terminus is restored from the germline J gene. The V call is TRBV30, the J call TRBJ2-2, with 11 positions matching TRBD1. The CDR3 covers 13 residues. The V segment lost 5 bases and the J segment 6 bases; nucleotides outside the gene matches: 2. In germline, CDR1 is GTSNPN, CDR2 SVGIG (reference sequence). The CDR3 loop reads CAWGTGGAGELFF. The sequenced part of the CDR3 DNA is TGTGCCTGGGGGACAGGGGGGGCCGGGGAG. The whole variable domain, filled in from reference TRBV30 and TRBJ2-2, reads SQTIHQWPATLVQPVGSPLSLECTVEGTSNPNLYWYRQAAGRGLQLLFYSVGIGQISSEVPQNLSASRPQDRQFILSSKKLLLSDSGFYLCAWGTGGAGELFFGEGSRLTVL.

Points on this clone: The CDR3 extends 3 residues past the end of the read, so its final part is completed from the germline J gene. V usage is TRBV5-1 and J usage is TRBJ2-3, with D perhaps TRBD2 (6 bases). Trimming pared 2 bases from V and 4 bases from J, leaving 8 bases between. From germline, CDR1 is SGHRS and CDR2 YFSETQ. The CDR3 extends over 13 amino acids. The CDR3 DNA, read in part, is TGCGCCAGCAGCTTACTAGCTTCAGATACG. As protein: CASSLLASDT. The whole CDR3 is CASSLLASDTQYF. The full variable domain, completed using reference TRBV5-1 and TRBJ2-3, is KAGVTQTPRYLIKTRGQQVTLSCSPISGHRSVSWYQQTPGQGLQFLFEYFSETQRNKGNFPGRFSGRQFSNSRSEMNVSTLELGDSALYLCASSLLASDTQYFGPGTRLTVL.

Notes on this clone: The CDR3 end lies 3 residues beyond the end of the read and is filled in from the germline J gene. The chain employs TRBV18 and TRBJ1-1, with D tentatively TRBD1 (6 bases). Trimming pared 3 bases from V and 1 base from J, leaving 12 bases between. The length of the CDR3 is 15 residues. Germline CDR1 and CDR2: KGHSH and LQKENI. CDR3 DNA, as far as it was read: TGTGCCAGCTCACCGTATCACAGGGAGAACACTGAA. Translation gives CASSPYHRENTE. From start to end, the CDR3 is CASSPYHRENTEAFF.

As for this clone: At one end the junction does not follow the germline gene, possibly because of a read error. The read falls 3 residues short of the CDR3 end, and the missing part is taken from the germline J gene. The chain couples TRBV2 to TRBJ1-2; D remains unclear. From germline, CDR1 is SNHLY and CDR2 FYNNEI. This CDR3 has 14 residues. The CDR3 loop is CVSSDRGECCGYTF. The CDR3 DNA, read in part, is TGTGTCAGCAGTGATCGGGGAGAGTGCTGTGGC.

Note on this clone: The read terminates 3 residues ahead of where the CDR3 ends, so the germline J gene completes it. The chain combines TRBV19 with TRBJ1-1; no firm D call. In germline, CDR1 is LNHDA, CDR2 SQIVND (reference sequence). The CDR3 extends over 15 amino acids. V shed 3 bases and J shed 4 bases, with 15 bases lying between them. The CDR3 here is CASSMVTGIGTEAFF. The sequenced CDR3 bases are TGTGCCAGTAGTATGGTTACGGGGATCGGCACTGAA.

CDR3: CASKHLLNTGELFF. Incomplete CDR3 DNA: TGTGCCAGTAAACACCTGTTAAACACCGGGGAG. The chain employs TRBV19 and TRBJ2-2; no firm D call. The read ends 3 residues shy of where the CDR3 ends; the end is completed using the germline J gene. The V gene's germline CDR1 is LNHDA and CDR2 SQIVND (reference sequence). V was cut by 7 bases and J by 2 bases, with 11 bases left in between. CDR3 length: 14 amino acids.

About this clone: The CDR3 end falls 3 residues outside the read, so it is completed with the germline J gene. The V call is TRBV5-1, the J call TRBJ2-1; D might be TRBD2 (7 bases). Germline V gene sequence: CDR1 SGHRS, CDR2 YFSETQ. Between the trimmed V and J ends, which lost 4 bases and 8 bases, there was a span of 10 bases. The CDR3 consists of 12 residues. The CDR3 loop reads CASSRGGDEQFF. Partial CDR3 DNA: TGCGCCAGCAGCAGAGGGGGGGATGAG.

On this clone itself: The CDR3 end falls 3 residues outside the read, so it is completed with the germline J gene. J is TRBJ2-3 and V is TRBV2; 14 nucleotides agree with TRBD2. CDR1 and CDR2 (germline): SNHLY, FYNNEI. The trim removed 4 bases at V and 5 bases at J, leaving 5 bases unmatched. There are 16 residues in the CDR3. CDR3 region: CASSGGLAGEGDTQYF. Partial CDR3 DNA: TGTGCCAGCAGTGGGGGACTAGCGGGAGAAGGAGATACG.

On this clone itself: Sequencing ends 3 residues short of the CDR3 end; the germline J gene provides the rest. This chain connects TRBV6-2 or TRBV6-3 to TRBJ2-5; D gene ambiguous. The CDR3 consists of 15 residues. The germline V gene encodes CDR1 MNHEY and CDR2 SVGEGT. Trimming took 2 bases from V and 2 from J, leaving 12 bases between them. The CDR3 DNA, read in part, is TGTGCCAGCAGTTACGGGCCCCTTGGGCAAGAGACC. Amino acid sequence: CASSYGPLGQET. The entire CDR3 protein is CASSYGPLGQETQYF.

Comments on this clone: The read comes to an end 3 residues before the CDR3 does, leaving the germline J gene to fill in the end. The rearrangement joins TRBV6-4 to TRBJ2-1, with 13 bases matching TRBD2. CDR1 is MRHNA, CDR2 SNTAGT, per germline. This CDR3 spans 14 amino acids. V trimming: 10 bases; J trimming: 5 bases; junction bases outside the gene matches: 5. CDR3 DNA (partial): TGTGCCACCGGGACTAGCGGGAAGCACAATGAG. Translated, it gives CATGTSGKHNE. The CDR3 in its entirety is CATGTSGKHNEQFF.

Of note for this clone: The CDR3 goes on 3 residues after the read ends, and that part is filled in from the germline J gene. This sequence joins TRBV30 and TRBJ2-7; 10 positions agree with TRBD1. Germline V gives CDR1 GTSNPN, CDR2 SVGIG (reference sequence). The CDR3 is 15 amino acids. Germline trimming cut 3 bases from V and 2 bases from J; bases unmatched to any gene: 7. The sequenced part of the CDR3 DNA is TGTGCCTGGAGGCCGGGACAGGGGATGACCTACGAG. Its protein product is CAWRPGQGMTYE. The CDR3 in its entirety is CAWRPGQGMTYEQYF.

Comment on this clone: The CDR3 end falls 3 residues outside the read, so it is completed with the germline J gene. The chain employs TRBV5-1 and TRBJ2-5, with 10 nucleotides matching TRBD2. The CDR3 extends over 14 amino acids. Looked up from germline, CDR1 is SGHRS and CDR2 is YFSETQ. V was clipped by 4 bases and J by 4 bases; unmatched bases: 4. CDR3 residues: CASSLGLAVETQYF. The CDR3 DNA, read in part, is TGCGCCAGCAGCCTCGGACTAGCGGTAGAGACC.

Comment on this clone: The read terminates 3 residues before the CDR3 end, so the remaining end is supplied by the germline J gene. The chain links TRBV18 to TRBJ2-2; D not certain. Trimming took 0 bases from V and 4 from J, leaving 3 bases between them. Germline V gene sequence: CDR1 KGHSH, CDR2 LQKENI. This CDR3 is built from 13 residues. CDR3 in amino acids: CASSPPATGELFF. CDR3 DNA (partial): TGTGCCAGCTCACCACCGGCCACCGGGGAG.

Notes on this clone: From the germline J gene comes the end of the CDR3, since the read stops 3 residues before it. V and J are TRBV7-9 and TRBJ2-7; 7 bases line up with TRBD2. From germline, CDR1 is SEHNR and CDR2 FQNEAQ (reference sequence). Losses at the gene ends were 7 bases for V and 4 bases for J; bases not matched to a gene: 7. There are 13 residues in the CDR3. This CDR3 reads CASTHGGGYEQYF. Partial CDR3 DNA: TGTGCCAGCACCCATGGCGGGGGTTACGAG.

As for this clone: The read ends 3 residues early relative to the CDR3; the germline J gene fills the gap. The chain couples TRBV2 to TRBJ1-4; the match to TRBD1 covers 8 bases. The CDR3 is 14 residues long. V trimming: 8 bases; J trimming: 8 bases; junction bases outside the gene matches: 10. Germline V gene lookup returns CDR1 SNHLY and CDR2 FYNNEI. CDR3 DNA, as far as it was read: TGTGCCAGCGGCCAGGGGGCGCTTGGGGAAAAA. Amino acid sequence: CASGQGALGEK. The whole CDR3 protein reads CASGQGALGEKLFF.

On this clone: The CDR3 goes on 3 residues after the read ends, and that part is filled in from the germline J gene. V is TRBV19 and J is TRBJ2-1, with TRBD2 matching over 13 bases. Germline V CDR1 and CDR2: LNHDA, SQIVND (reference sequence). Trimming removed 7 bases from V and 7 bases from J; junction bases left unmatched: 13. This CDR3 is built from 17 residues. CDR3: CASTLRLAGGQGNEQFF. Partial CDR3 DNA: TGTGCCAGTACCCTTAGACTAGCGGGAGGACAAGGGAATGAG.

Worth noting for this clone: The read gets to within 3 residues of the CDR3 end, and the germline J gene fills in the rest. This sequence joins TRBV5-1 and TRBJ2-6, with 9 bases identical to TRBD2. In germline, CDR1 is SGHRS, CDR2 YFSETQ. The junction had 8 bases not matched to a gene; V was cut back by 2 bases and J by 2 bases. The length of the CDR3 is 18 residues. Incomplete CDR3 DNA: TGCGCCAGCAGCTTTATTAGCGGGAGTTCCCCTGGGGCCAACGTC. Protein sequence: CASSFISGSSPGANV. The CDR3 in its entirety is CASSFISGSSPGANVLTF.

Notes on this clone: The read gets to within 3 residues of the CDR3 end, and the germline J gene fills in the rest. The chain is built from TRBV2 and TRBJ1-2; perhaps TRBD1 as D (5 bases). The germline V and J ends were trimmed by 4 bases and 2 bases, with 11 bases remaining between them. CDR3 length: 14 residues. CDR1 SNHLY and CDR2 FYNNEI come from the germline V gene. The CDR3 region is CASSGQSLNYGYTF. The sequenced CDR3 bases are TGTGCCAGCAGTGGACAGTCATTAAACTATGGC. The full variable domain, with the rest looked up from reference TRBV2 and TRBJ1-2, is EPEVTQTPSHQVTQMGQEVILRCVPISNHLYFYWYRQILGQKVEFLVSFYNNEISEKSEIFDDQFSVERPDGSNFTLKIRSTKLEDSAMYFCASSGQSLNYGYTFGSGTRLTVV.

Notes on this clone: The read finishes 3 residues shy of the CDR3 end, and the germline J gene is used to complete it. This chain links TRBV2 with TRBJ2-7; 10 nucleotides align to TRBD2. There are 19 residues in the CDR3. CDR1 and CDR2 from the germline V gene are SNHLY and FYNNEI. V was clipped by 6 bases and J by 2 bases; unmatched bases: 19. The CDR3 sequence: CASRYKGLAAATPTYEQYF. The part of the CDR3 DNA that was read is TGTGCCAGCAGATACAAAGGACTAGCGGCTGCGACTCCAACCTACGAG. The full variable domain, its missing parts supplied by reference TRBV2 and TRBJ2-7, is EPEVTQTPSHQVTQMGQEVILRCVPISNHLYFYWYRQILGQKVEFLVSFYNNEISEKSEIFDDQFSVERPDGSNFTLKIRSTKLEDSAMYFCASRYKGLAAATPTYEQYFGPGTRLTVT.

To note about this clone: The read comes to an end 3 residues before the CDR3 does, leaving the germline J gene to fill in the end. V usage is TRBV23-1 and J usage is TRBJ1-1; D is ambiguous. TRBV23-1 is sorted into the ORF group, with uncertain function. V was clipped by 4 bases and J by 0 bases, with 9 bases between them. This CDR3 has 14 amino acids. CDR3 sequence reads: CASSPIWLNTEAFF. The CDR3 DNA, read in part, is TGCGCCAGCAGTCCTATATGGTTGAACACTGAA.

As regards this clone: From the germline J gene comes the end of the CDR3, since the read stops 3 residues before it. The chain is built from TRBV20-1 and TRBJ1-2, with D unresolved. The CDR3 length is 15 residues. The ends were cut back, 0 bases at V and 3 bases at J, with 14 bases in the middle. Germline V CDR1 and CDR2: DFQATT, SNEGSKA (reference sequence). CDR3 DNA, as far as it was read: TGCAGTGCTAGAGATACCACGTACATTTACTATGGC. This sequence encodes CSARDTTYIYYG. The whole CDR3 protein reads CSARDTTYIYYGYTF.

On this clone itself: Read data end 3 residues before the CDR3 end; the end is taken from the germline J gene. The gene calls are TRBV11-1 and TRBJ2-1; 10 positions match TRBD2. Per the germline V gene, CDR1 is SGHAT and CDR2 is FQDESV (reference sequence). V dropped 5 bases and J dropped 7; count of bases not matched to a gene: 8. This CDR3 has 15 residues. The CDR3 is CASSDPRTSGNEQFF. The covered CDR3 bases are TGTGCCAGCAGCGACCCTAGGACTAGCGGAAATGAG.